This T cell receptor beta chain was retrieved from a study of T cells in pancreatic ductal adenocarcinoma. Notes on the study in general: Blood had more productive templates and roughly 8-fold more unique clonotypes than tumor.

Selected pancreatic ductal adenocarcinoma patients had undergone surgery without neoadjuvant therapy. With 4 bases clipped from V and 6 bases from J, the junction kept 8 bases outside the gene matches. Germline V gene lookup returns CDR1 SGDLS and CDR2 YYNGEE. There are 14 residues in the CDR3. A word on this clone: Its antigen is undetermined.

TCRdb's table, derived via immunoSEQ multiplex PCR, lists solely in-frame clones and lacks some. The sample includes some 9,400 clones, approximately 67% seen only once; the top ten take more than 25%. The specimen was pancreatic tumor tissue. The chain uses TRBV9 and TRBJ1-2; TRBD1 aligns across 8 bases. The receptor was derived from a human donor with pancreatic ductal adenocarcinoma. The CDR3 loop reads CASSRTGLGDGYTF. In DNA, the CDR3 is TGTGCCAGCAGCAGGACAGGGTTGGGGGATGGCTACACCTTC.